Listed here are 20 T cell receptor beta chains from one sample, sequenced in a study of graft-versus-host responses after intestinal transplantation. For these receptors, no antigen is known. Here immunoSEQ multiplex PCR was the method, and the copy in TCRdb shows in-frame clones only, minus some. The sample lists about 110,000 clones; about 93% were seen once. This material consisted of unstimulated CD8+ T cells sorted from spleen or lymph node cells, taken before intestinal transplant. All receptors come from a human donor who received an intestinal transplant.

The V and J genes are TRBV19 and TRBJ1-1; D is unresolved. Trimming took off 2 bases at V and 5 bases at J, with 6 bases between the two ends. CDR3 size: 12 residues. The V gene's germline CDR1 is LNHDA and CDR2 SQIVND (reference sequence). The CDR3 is CASSILGTEAFF. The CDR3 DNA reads TGTGCCAGTAGTATATTGGGAACTGAAGCTTTCTTT.

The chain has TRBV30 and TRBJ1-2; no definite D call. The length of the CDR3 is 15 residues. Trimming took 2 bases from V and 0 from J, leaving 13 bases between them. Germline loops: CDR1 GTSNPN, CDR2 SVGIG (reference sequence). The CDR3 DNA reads TGTGCCTGGAGTCCCGCGGGGATAACTAACTATGGCTACACCTTC. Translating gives CAWSPAGITNYGYTF.

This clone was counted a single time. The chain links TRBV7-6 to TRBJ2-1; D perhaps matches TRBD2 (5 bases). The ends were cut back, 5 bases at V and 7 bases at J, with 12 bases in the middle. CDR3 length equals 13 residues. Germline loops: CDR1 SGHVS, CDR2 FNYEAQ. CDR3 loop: CASSQVGVNEQFF. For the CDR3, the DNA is TGTGCCAGCAGCCAAGTCGGGGTAAATGAGCAGTTCTTC.

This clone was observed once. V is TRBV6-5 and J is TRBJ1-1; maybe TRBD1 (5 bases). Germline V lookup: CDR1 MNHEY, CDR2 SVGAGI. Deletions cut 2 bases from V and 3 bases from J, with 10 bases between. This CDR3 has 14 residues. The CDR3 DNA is TGTGCCAGCAGTTACCTGTGGGGGGACACTGAAGCTTTCTTT. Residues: CASSYLWGDTEAFF.

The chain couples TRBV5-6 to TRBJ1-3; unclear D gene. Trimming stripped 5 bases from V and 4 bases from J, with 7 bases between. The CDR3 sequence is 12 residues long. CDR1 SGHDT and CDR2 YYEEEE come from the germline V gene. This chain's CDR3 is CASRSTGNTIYF. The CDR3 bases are TGTGCCAGCAGATCGACGGGAAACACCATATATTTT.

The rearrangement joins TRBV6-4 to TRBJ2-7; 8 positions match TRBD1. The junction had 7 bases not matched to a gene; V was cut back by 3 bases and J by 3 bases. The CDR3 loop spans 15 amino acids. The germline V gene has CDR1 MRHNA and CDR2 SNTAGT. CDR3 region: CASSEAGGGLYEQYF. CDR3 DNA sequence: TGTGCCAGCAGTGAAGCAGGGGGCGGCCTCTACGAGCAGTACTTC.

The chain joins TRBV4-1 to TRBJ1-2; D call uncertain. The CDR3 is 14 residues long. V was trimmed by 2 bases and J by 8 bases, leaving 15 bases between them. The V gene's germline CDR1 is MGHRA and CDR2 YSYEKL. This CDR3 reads CASSQLHTLGGYTF. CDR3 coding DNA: TGCGCCAGCAGCCAACTACATACCCTCGGCGGCTACACCTTC.

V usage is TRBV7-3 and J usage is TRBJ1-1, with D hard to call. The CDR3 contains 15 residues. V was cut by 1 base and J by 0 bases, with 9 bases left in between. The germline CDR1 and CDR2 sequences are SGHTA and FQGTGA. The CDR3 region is CASSLSVGMNTEAFF. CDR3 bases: TGTGCCAGCAGCTTAAGTGTGGGGATGAACACTGAAGCTTTCTTT. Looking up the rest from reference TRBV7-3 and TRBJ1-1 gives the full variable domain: GAGVSQTPSNKVTEKGKYVELRCDPISGHTALYWYRQSLGQGPEFLIYFQGTGAADDSGLPNDRFFAVRPEGSVSTLKIQRTERGDSAVYLCASSLSVGMNTEAFFGQGTRLTVV.

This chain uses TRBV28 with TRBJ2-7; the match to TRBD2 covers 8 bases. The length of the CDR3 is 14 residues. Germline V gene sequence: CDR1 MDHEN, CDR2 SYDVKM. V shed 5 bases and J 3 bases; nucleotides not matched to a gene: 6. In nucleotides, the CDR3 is TGTGCCAGCAGTCCCGGGAGGGCCTACTACGAGCAGTACTTC. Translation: CASSPGRAYYEQYF.

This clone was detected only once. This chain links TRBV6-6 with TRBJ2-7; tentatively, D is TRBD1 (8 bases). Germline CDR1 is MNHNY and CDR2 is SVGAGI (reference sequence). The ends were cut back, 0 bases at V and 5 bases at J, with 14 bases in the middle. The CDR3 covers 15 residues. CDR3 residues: CASSYSGTGLDEQYF. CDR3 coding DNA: TGTGCCAGCAGTTACTCAGGGACAGGACTAGACGAGCAGTACTTC.

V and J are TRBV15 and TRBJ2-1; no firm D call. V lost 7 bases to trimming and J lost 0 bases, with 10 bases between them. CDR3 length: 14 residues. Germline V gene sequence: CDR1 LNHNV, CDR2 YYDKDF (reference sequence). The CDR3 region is CATNLLGSYNEQFF. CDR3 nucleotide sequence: TGTGCCACCAACCTCCTAGGCTCCTACAATGAGCAGTTCTTC. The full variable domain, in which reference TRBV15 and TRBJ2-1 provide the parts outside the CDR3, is DAMVIQNPRYQVTQFGKPVTLSCSQTLNHNVMYWYQQKSSQAPKLLFHYYDKDFNNEADTPDNFQSRRPNTSFCFLDIRSPGLGDTAMYLCATNLLGSYNEQFFGPGTRLTVL.

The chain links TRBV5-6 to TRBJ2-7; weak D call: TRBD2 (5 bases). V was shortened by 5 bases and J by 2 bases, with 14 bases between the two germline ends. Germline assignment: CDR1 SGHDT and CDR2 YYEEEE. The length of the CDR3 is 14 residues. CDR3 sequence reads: CASRLGIGTYEQYF. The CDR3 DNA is TGTGCCAGCAGGCTCGGGATAGGAACCTACGAGCAGTACTTC.

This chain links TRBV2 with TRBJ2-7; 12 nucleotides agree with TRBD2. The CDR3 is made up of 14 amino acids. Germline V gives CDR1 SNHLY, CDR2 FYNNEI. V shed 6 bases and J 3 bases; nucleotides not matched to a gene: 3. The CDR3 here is CASRSSGRDYEQYF. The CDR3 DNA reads TGTGCCAGCAGATCTAGCGGGAGGGACTACGAGCAGTACTTC. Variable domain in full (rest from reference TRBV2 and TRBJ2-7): EPEVTQTPSHQVTQMGQEVILRCVPISNHLYFYWYRQILGQKVEFLVSFYNNEISEKSEIFDDQFSVERPDGSNFTLKIRSTKLEDSAMYFCASRSSGRDYEQYFGPGTRLTVT.

CDR3 coding DNA: TGTGCCAGCAGCTTAGCGGCGGGCGGAGAAGCTTTCTTT. It yields the protein CASSLAAGGEAFF. The chain recombines TRBV11-3 with TRBJ1-1; no definite D call. Per germline, CDR1 SGHNT and CDR2 YENEEA. Between the trimmed V and J ends, which lost 1 base and 8 bases, there was a span of 11 bases. This CDR3 is built from 13 residues.

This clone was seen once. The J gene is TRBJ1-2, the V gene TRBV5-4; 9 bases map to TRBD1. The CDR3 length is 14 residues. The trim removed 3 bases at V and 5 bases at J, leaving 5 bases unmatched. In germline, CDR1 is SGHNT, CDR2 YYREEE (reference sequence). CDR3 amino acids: CASSSDRGWYGYTF. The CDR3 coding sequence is TGTGCCAGCAGCTCAGACAGGGGGTGGTATGGCTACACCTTC. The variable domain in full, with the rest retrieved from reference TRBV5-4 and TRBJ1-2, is ETGVTQSPTHLIKTRGQQVTLRCSSQSGHNTVSWYQQALGQGPQFIFQYYREEENGRGNFPPRFSGLQFPNYSSELNVNALELDDSALYLCASSSDRGWYGYTFGSGTRLTVV.

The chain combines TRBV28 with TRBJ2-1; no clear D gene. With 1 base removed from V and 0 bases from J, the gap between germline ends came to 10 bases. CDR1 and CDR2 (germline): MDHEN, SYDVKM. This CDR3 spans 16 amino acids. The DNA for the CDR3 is TGTGCCAGCAGTTTATCCGGGCAGAGCTCCTACAATGAGCAGTTCTTC. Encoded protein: CASSLSGQSSYNEQFF.

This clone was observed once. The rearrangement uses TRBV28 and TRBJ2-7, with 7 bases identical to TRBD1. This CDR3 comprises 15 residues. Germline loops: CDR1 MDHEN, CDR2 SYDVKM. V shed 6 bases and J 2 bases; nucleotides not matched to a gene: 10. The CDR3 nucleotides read TGTGCCAGCAGCCGACAGGGCCTGGAGACCTACGAGCAGTACTTC. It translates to CASSRQGLETYEQYF.

The chain's CDR3 is CASSQDGSRSYTNTGELFF. CDR3 coding DNA: TGCGCCAGCAGCCAAGATGGGAGTCGATCCTACACGAACACCGGGGAGCTGTTTTTT. This chain uses TRBV4-1 with TRBJ2-2; D is perhaps TRBD2 (5 bases). This CDR3 is built from 19 residues. The ends were cut back, 0 bases at V and 0 bases at J, with 17 bases in the middle. Germline V gene data show CDR1 as MGHRA and CDR2 as YSYEKL.

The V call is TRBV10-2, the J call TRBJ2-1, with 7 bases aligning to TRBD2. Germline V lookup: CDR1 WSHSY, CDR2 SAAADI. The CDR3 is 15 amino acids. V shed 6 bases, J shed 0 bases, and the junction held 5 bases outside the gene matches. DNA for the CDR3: TGCGCCAGCAGATTAGCGGGTGACTCCTACAATGAGCAGTTCTTC. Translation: CASRLAGDSYNEQFF.

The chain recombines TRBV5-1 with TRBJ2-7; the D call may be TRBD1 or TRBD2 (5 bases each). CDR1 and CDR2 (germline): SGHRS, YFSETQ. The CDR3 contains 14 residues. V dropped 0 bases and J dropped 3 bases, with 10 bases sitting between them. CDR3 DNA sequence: TGCGCCAGCAGCTTGGGAGGGGCCAGCTACGAGCAGTACTTC. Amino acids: CASSLGGASYEQYF.